The clone carrying this TCR beta chain showed up many times. Breast cancer patients provided tissue from their axillary draining lymph nodes. The data originate from a study of breast tumors, draining lymph nodes, adjacent tissues. TCRdb passed the multiplex PCR reads through MiXCR, listing each CDR3 protein once. The data contain about 270,000 distinct CDR3 sequences, 30% to 35% of them singletons. V dropped 0 bases and J dropped 4 bases, with 14 bases sitting between them. The CDR3 covers 15 residues. Germline V gene data show CDR1 as SGHRS and CDR2 as YFSETQ. The TCR originated in a female donor with breast cancer. Some clones in this sample may be carry-over from other donors' samples. The sequencing input was axillary lymph node tissue. The chain has TRBV5-1 and TRBJ2-7, with a tentative D call TRBD2 (6 bases). Written as DNA, the CDR3 is TGCGCCAGCAGCTTGGGTCGGGGAGGCCCATACGAGCAGTACTTC. Encoded protein: CASSLGRGGPYEQYF.